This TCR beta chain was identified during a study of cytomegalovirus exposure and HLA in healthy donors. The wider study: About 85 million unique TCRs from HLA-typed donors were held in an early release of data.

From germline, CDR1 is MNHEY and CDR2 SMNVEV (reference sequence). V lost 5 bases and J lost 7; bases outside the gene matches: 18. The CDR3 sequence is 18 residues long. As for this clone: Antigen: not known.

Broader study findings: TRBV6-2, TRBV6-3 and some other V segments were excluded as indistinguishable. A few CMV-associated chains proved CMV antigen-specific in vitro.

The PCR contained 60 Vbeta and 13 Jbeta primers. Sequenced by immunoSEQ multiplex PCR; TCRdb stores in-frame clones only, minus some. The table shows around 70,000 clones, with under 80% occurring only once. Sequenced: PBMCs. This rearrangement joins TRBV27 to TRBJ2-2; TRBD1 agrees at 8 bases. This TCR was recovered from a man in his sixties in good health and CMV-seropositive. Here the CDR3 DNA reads TGTGCCAGCAGTATACTAGACCCCGGGACAGGATGGTTCGGGGAGCTGTTTTTT. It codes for CASSILDPGTGWFGELFF.